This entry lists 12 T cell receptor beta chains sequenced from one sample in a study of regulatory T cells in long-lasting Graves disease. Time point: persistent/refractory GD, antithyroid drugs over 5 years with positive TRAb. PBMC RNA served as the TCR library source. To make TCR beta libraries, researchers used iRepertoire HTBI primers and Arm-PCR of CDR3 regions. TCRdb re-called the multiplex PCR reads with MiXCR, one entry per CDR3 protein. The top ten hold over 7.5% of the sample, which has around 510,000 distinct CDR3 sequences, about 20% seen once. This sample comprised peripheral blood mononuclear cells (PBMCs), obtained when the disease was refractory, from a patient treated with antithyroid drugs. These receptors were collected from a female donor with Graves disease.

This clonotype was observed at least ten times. The CDR3, as DNA: TGTGCCAGCAGCTCCACAGGGGTAGAGACCCAGTACTTC. It translates to CASSSTGVETQYF. The chain carries TRBV7-9 and TRBJ2-5, with TRBD1 identical over 7 bases. The J segment lost 4 bases and the V segment lost 4 bases, leaving 3 bases of the junction unmatched. Per germline, CDR1 SEHNR and CDR2 FQNEAQ (reference sequence). The CDR3 runs 13 residues.

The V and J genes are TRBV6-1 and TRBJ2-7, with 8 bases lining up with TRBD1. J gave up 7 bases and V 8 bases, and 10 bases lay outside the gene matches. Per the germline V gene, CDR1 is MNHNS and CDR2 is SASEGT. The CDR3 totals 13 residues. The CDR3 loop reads CASRPTGVSEQYF. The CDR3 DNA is TGTGCCAGCCGGCCGACAGGGGTATCGGAGCAGTACTTC.

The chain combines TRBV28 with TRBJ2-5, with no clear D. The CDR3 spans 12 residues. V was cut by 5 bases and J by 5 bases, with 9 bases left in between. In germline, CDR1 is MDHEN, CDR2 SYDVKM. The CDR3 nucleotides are TGTGCCAGCAGTATCTTTGGCGAGACCCAGTACTTC. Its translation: CASSIFGETQYF.

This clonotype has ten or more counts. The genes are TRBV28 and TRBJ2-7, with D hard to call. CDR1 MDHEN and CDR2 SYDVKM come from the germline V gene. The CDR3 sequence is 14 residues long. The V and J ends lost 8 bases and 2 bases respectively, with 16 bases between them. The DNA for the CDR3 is TGTGCCAGCTCCCGCCCTGGCGGAACCTACGAGCAGTACTTC. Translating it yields CASSRPGGTYEQYF.

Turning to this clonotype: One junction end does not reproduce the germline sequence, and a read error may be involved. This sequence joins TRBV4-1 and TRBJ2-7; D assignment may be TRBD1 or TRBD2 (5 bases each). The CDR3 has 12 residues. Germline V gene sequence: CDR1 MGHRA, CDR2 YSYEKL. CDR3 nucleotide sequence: TGCGCCAGCAGCCAAGATGTGGGGACGATTAACTTC. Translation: CASSQDVGTINF.

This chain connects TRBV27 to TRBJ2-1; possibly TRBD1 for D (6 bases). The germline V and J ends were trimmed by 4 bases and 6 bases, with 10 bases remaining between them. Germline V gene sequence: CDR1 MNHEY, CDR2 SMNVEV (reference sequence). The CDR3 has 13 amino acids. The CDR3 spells CASSWGLRNEQFF. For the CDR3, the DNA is TGTGCCAGCAGTTGGGGGCTGCGCAATGAGCAGTTCTTC.

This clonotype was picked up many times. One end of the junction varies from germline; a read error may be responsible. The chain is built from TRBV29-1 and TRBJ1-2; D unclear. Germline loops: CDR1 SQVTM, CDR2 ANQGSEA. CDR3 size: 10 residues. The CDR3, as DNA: TGCAGCGTTGAAACGCCGGGTCGCCACTTC. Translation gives CSVETPGRHF.

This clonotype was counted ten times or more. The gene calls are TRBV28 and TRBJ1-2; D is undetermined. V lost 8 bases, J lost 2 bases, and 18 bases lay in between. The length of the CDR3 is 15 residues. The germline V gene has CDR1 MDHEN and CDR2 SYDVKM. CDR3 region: CASRGEIPSNYGYTF. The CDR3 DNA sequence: TGTGCCAGCCGTGGGGAGATCCCCTCCAACTATGGCTACACCTTC.

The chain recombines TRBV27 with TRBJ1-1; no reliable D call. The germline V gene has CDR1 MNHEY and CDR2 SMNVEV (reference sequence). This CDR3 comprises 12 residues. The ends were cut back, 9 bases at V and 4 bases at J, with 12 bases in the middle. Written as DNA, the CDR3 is TGTGCCAGTTTCCGTTTGGGCACTGAAGCTTTCTTT. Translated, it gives CASFRLGTEAFF.

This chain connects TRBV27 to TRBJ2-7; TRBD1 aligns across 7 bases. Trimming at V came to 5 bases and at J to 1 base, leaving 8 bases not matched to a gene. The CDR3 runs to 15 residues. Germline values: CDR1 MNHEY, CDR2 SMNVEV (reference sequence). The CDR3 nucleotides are TGTGCCAGCAGTACCCAGGGGGTAAGATCCTACGAGCAGTACTTC. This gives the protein CASSTQGVRSYEQYF.

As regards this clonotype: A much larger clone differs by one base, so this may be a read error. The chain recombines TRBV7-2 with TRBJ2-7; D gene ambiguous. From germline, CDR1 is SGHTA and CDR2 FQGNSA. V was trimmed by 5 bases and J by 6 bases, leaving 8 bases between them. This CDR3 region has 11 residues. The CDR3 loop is CASSPTSEQYF. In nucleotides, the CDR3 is TGTGCCAGCAGCCCAACGAGCGAGCAGTACTTC.

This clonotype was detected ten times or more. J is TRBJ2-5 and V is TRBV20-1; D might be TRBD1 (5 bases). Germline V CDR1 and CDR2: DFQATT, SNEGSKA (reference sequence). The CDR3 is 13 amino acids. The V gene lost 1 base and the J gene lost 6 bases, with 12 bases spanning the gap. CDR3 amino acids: CSARAARDQTQYF. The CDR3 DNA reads TGCAGTGCTAGAGCCGCCAGGGATCAGACCCAGTACTTC.